This record covers a single T cell receptor beta chain. The target antigen is unknown. TCRdb re-called the RT-PCR reads through MiXCR, storing one row per CDR3 protein. Of over 800,000 distinct CDR3 sequences listed, about 20% are singletons. These data belong to a study of response to subunit inactivated influenza vaccine. Study outcomes and limitations: Few new T cells, the authors suggested, are recruited by each seasonal influenza vaccination.

Per germline, CDR1 DFQATT and CDR2 SNEGSKA (reference sequence). CDR3 size: 11 residues. V was trimmed by 3 bases and J by 4 bases, leaving 7 bases between them. This material consisted of PBMCs from blood, taken more than 4 days after vaccination. The chain is built from TRBV20-1 and TRBJ2-7; D gene unclear. This sequence originates from a man in his fifties who received an inactivated influenza vaccine. As DNA, the CDR3 is TGCAGTGCTAGTGCTCAATACGAGCAGTACTTC. This sequence encodes CSASAQYEQYF.